The rows below give T cell receptor beta chains drawn from one sample of a study of blood T cell repertoires in COVID-19. Generated by immunoSEQ multiplex PCR, the TCRdb table keeps only in-frame clones and is missing some. The data show roughly 270,000 clones, roughly 85% seen once. Sequenced sample: PBMCs or T cells enriched from blood (not recorded which). These receptors all stem from a woman between 50 and 59 years old who had recovered from COVID-19. Each CDR3 is given with its conserved first and last residue. The order of the fields is clone size, CDR3 length, V gene, J gene, D gene, CDR3 protein, CDR3 DNA. D genes are given only for firm matches. Clone size is stated in some rows and not others, as once, few, many or a class when expanded.

>.|15|TRBV5-1|TRBJ2-3|TRBD1
CASSSGQTFTDTQYF
TGCGCCAGCAGCTCGGGACAGACTTTCACAGATACGCAGTATTTT
>.|14|TRBV19|TRBJ2-7|.
CASSIVVSSYEQYF
TGTGCCAGTAGTATAGTAGTGAGCTCCTACGAGCAGTACTTC
>few|15|TRBV7-2|TRBJ1-1|.
CASSFPGAMNTEAFF
TGTGCCAGCAGCTTTCCGGGAGCGATGAACACTGAAGCTTTCTTT
>.|14|TRBV5-1|TRBJ2-7|TRBD1
CASSQTGGTYEQYF
TGCGCCAGCAGCCAGACAGGGGGTACCTACGAGCAGTACTTC
>.|15|TRBV10-3|TRBJ2-7|.
CAISESESRLAEGYF
TGTGCCATCAGTGAGTCTGAATCTCGATTGGCAGAGGGGTACTTC
>.|12|TRBV7-9|TRBJ1-5|.
CASSIQNQPQHF
TGTGCCAGCAGCATACAGAATCAGCCCCAGCATTTT
>once|14|TRBV4-1|TRBJ1-1|.
CASSRTAFNTEAFF
TGCGCCAGCAGCAGGACAGCTTTCAACACTGAAGCTTTCTTT
>.|13|TRBV29-1|TRBJ1-2|TRBD1
CSAGGTENYGYTF
TGCAGCGCCGGCGGGACAGAAAACTATGGCTACACCTTC
>.|13|TRBV30|TRBJ2-7|TRBD2
CAWSVWRGDEQYF
TGTGCCTGGAGTGTATGGCGGGGGGACGAGCAGTACTTC
>.|14|TRBV19|TRBJ1-2|.
CASSPPGTYYGYTF
TGTGCCAGTAGTCCACCCGGGACTTACTATGGCTACACCTTC
>.|13|TRBV7-8|TRBJ2-2|.
CASSVGRTGELFF
TGTGCCAGCAGCGTTGGTAGAACCGGGGAGCTGTTTTTT
>.|15|TRBV3-1/TRBV3-2|TRBJ2-7|TRBD2
CASSQDPAGVYEQYF
TGTGCCAGCAGCCAAGATCCAGCGGGAGTATACGAGCAGTACTTC
>.|16|TRBV10-2|TRBJ1-6|TRBD1
CASSWFRQGVNSPLHF
TGCGCCAGCAGTTGGTTCCGACAGGGGGTGAACTCACCCCTCCACTTT
>.|13|TRBV18|TRBJ2-1|.
CASSPPTYNEQFF
TGTGCCAGCTCACCGCCAACTTACAATGAGCAGTTCTTC
>once|15|TRBV2|TRBJ1-5|TRBD1
CASSQQGVSNQPQHF
TGTGCCAGCAGTCAACAGGGGGTAAGCAATCAGCCCCAGCATTTT
>.|16|TRBV30|TRBJ2-1|TRBD1
CAWSAHRGLPYNEQFF
TGTGCCTGGAGTGCCCACAGGGGGCTTCCTTACAATGAGCAGTTCTTC
>.|14|TRBV6-4|TRBJ1-2|.
CASSDSSRGSGYTF
TGTGCCAGCAGTGACTCGAGCAGGGGAAGTGGCTACACCTTC
>.|17|TRBV24-1|TRBJ2-5|TRBD2
CATSDLGRGATQETQYF
TGTGCCACCAGTGATTTGGGGCGGGGGGCAACCCAAGAGACCCAGTACTTC
>once|15|TRBV5-1|TRBJ1-1|TRBD1
CASSLATGQGTEAFF
TGCGCCAGCAGCTTGGCCACTGGACAGGGTACTGAAGCTTTCTTT
>.|15|TRBV6-5|TRBJ2-7|TRBD1
CASRLPRQGHDEQYF
TGTGCCAGCAGACTCCCCCGACAGGGGCACGACGAGCAGTACTTC
>.|17|TRBV9|TRBJ2-2|.
CASSVDPSGPNTGELFF
TGTGCCAGCAGCGTAGACCCCAGCGGGCCTAACACCGGGGAGCTGTTTTTT
>once|18|TRBV11-2|TRBJ2-5|.
CASSFLFGGGSNKGAQYF
TGTGCCAGCAGCTTTTTATTTGGCGGCGGTTCGAACAAAGGGGCCCAGTACTTC
>.|16|TRBV5-5|TRBJ1-6|.
CASSAAPESYNSPLHF
TGTGCCAGCAGCGCGGCCCCGGAATCCTATAATTCACCCCTCCACTTT
>.|15|TRBV9|TRBJ1-4|.
CASSFTGGTNEKLFF
TGTGCCAGCAGTTTTACAGGAGGGACTAATGAAAAACTGTTTTTT
>.|16|TRBV4-2|TRBJ2-3|.
CASSQEAVSGPDTQYF
TGTGCCAGCAGCCAAGAAGCGGTCTCTGGGCCGGATACGCAGTATTTT
>.|22|TRBV19|TRBJ2-6|.
CASSIPRYPTTGGSSGANVLTF
TGTGCCAGTAGTATCCCCCGATACCCCACGACAGGTGGGTCCTCTGGGGCCAACGTCCTGACTTTC
>.|13|TRBV6-2/TRBV6-3|TRBJ1-5|.
CASSYVANQPQHF
TGTGCCAGCAGTTATGTGGCCAATCAGCCCCAGCATTTT
>few|15|TRBV5-1|TRBJ1-2|.
CASSARGGANYGYTF
TGCGCCAGCAGCGCGCGCGGAGGGGCTAACTATGGCTACACCTTC
>few|14|TRBV6-1|TRBJ1-2|TRBD1
CASSDGTGNYGYTF
TGTGCCAGCAGTGACGGGACAGGAAACTATGGCTACACCTTC
>.|13|TRBV29-1|TRBJ1-2|.
CSVGPGSNYGYTF
TGCAGCGTTGGGCCAGGCTCTAACTATGGCTACACCTTC
>.|15|TRBV19|TRBJ2-7|.
CASSPFGGSSYEQYF
TGTGCCAGTAGTCCCTTCGGCGGTAGCTCCTACGAGCAGTACTTC
>.|14|TRBV27|TRBJ2-5|.
CASSWQGFGETQYF
TGTGCCAGCAGTTGGCAGGGGTTTGGAGAGACCCAGTACTTC
>once|14|TRBV5-1|TRBJ2-7|.
CASSLGAGTYEQYF
TGCGCCAGCAGCTTGGGGGCGGGAACCTACGAGCAGTACTTC
>.|13|TRBV12-3/TRBV12-4|TRBJ2-7|.
CASRPSGWYEQYF
TGTGCCAGCAGGCCTAGTGGGTGGTACGAGCAGTACTTC
>.|14|TRBV4-2|TRBJ1-1|.
CASSHPPRGGEAFF
TGTGCCAGCAGCCACCCCCCCAGGGGCGGTGAAGCTTTCTTT
>.|15|TRBV5-1|TRBJ2-1|TRBD2
CASSPTSGGHNEQFF
TGCGCCAGCAGCCCGACTAGCGGGGGACACAATGAGCAGTTCTTC
>.|15|TRBV2|TRBJ1-2|.
CATKKGQAINYGYTF
TGTGCCACCAAGAAGGGGCAGGCCATTAACTATGGCTACACCTTC
>.|16|TRBV19|TRBJ2-5|TRBD2
CASSTPIGGMQETQYF
TGTGCCAGTAGTACCCCTATCGGGGGGATGCAAGAGACCCAGTACTTC
>.|13|TRBV5-1|TRBJ2-7|TRBD1
CASSLGQDYEQYF
TGCGCCAGCAGCCTGGGACAGGACTACGAGCAGTACTTC
>.|15|TRBV18|TRBJ2-1|TRBD1
CASSPPEDRQGKQFF
TGTGCCAGCTCCCCTCCGGAGGACCGACAGGGTAAGCAGTTCTTC
>.|17|TRBV28|TRBJ1-1|TRBD1
CASSTAGQGAGDTEAFF
TGTGCCAGCAGTACCGCGGGACAGGGGGCCGGGGACACTGAAGCTTTCTTT
>once|17|TRBV13|TRBJ2-3|TRBD2
CASSASGWREWADTQYF
TGTGCCAGCAGCGCGAGTGGTTGGCGGGAGTGGGCAGATACGCAGTATTTT
>few|17|TRBV7-6|TRBJ2-2|TRBD2
CASSLTSGLANTGELFF
TGTGCCAGCAGCTTAACTAGCGGGTTGGCGAACACCGGGGAGCTGTTTTTT
>.|10|TRBV29-1|TRBJ1-1|.
CSVATEKAFF
TGCAGCGTTGCGACAGAGAAAGCTTTCTTT
>.|13|TRBV19|TRBJ2-1|TRBD2
CATGLAGYNEQFF
TGTGCCACCGGACTAGCGGGTTACAATGAGCAGTTCTTC
>.|12|TRBV30|TRBJ2-7|.
CAWSVIGYEQYF
TGTGCCTGGAGTGTAATCGGCTACGAGCAGTACTTC
>.|11|TRBV20-1|TRBJ1-1|TRBD1
CSAAIGTVVFF
TGCAGTGCTGCGATAGGGACAGTAGTTTTCTTT
>.|14|TRBV11-1|TRBJ2-7|TRBD1
CASSPDRGSYEQYF
TGTGCCAGCAGCCCGGACAGGGGCTCCTACGAGCAGTACTTC
>.|14|TRBV29-1|TRBJ2-1|.
CSVEGRISYNEQFF
TGCAGCGTTGAGGGGAGGATCTCCTACAATGAGCAGTTCTTC
>few|15|TRBV5-1|TRBJ1-2|TRBD1
CASSSTQGVSGGYTF
TGCGCCAGCAGCTCTACACAGGGGGTATCGGGTGGCTACACCTTC
>.|13|TRBV30|TRBJ1-2|TRBD1
CAWRDRGAYGYTF
TGTGCCTGGAGGGACAGGGGAGCCTATGGCTACACCTTC
>.|13|TRBV25-1|TRBJ2-5|.
CASSLQGRETQYF
TGTGCCAGCAGTTTGCAGGGGCGTGAGACCCAGTACTTC
>.|15|TRBV5-6|TRBJ2-1|TRBD2
CASSPERDFYNEQFF
TGTGCCAGCAGCCCCGAGCGGGACTTTTACAATGAGCAGTTCTTC